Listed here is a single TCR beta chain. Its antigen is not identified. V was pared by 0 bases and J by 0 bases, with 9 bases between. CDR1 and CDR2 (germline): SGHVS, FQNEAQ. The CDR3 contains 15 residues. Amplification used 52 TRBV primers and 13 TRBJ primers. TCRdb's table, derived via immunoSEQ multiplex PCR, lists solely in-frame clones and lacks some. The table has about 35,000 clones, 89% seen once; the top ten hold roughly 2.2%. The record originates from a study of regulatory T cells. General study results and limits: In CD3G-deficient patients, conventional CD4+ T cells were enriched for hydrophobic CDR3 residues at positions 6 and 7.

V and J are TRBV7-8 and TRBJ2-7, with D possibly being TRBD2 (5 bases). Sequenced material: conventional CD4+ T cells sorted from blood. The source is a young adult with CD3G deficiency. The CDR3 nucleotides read TGTGCCAGCAGCTTAGCGATGGGGAGCTCCTACGAGCAGTACTTC. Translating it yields CASSLAMGSSYEQYF.